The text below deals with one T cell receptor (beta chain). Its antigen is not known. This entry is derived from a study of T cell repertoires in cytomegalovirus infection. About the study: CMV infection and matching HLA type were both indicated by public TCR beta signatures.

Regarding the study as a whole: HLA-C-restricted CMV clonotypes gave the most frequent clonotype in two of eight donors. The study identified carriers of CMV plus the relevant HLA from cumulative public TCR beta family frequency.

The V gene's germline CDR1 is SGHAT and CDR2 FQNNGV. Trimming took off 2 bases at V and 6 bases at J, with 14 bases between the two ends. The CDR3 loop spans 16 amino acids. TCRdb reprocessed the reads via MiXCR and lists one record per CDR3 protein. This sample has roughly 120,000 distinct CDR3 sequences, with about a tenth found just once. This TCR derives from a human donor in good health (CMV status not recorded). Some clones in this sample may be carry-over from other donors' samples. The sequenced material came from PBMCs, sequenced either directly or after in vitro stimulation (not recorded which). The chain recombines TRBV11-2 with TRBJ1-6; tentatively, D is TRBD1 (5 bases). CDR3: CASSLYPGGINSPLHF. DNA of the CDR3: TGTGCCAGCAGCTTATATCCGGGGGGGATTAATTCACCCCTCCACTTT. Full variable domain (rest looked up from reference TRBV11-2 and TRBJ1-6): EAGVAQSPRYKIIEKRQSVAFWCNPISGHATLYWYQQILGQGPKLLIQFQNNGVVDDSQLPKDRFSAERLKGVDSTLKIQPAKLEDSAVYLCASSLYPGGINSPLHFGNGTRLTVT.